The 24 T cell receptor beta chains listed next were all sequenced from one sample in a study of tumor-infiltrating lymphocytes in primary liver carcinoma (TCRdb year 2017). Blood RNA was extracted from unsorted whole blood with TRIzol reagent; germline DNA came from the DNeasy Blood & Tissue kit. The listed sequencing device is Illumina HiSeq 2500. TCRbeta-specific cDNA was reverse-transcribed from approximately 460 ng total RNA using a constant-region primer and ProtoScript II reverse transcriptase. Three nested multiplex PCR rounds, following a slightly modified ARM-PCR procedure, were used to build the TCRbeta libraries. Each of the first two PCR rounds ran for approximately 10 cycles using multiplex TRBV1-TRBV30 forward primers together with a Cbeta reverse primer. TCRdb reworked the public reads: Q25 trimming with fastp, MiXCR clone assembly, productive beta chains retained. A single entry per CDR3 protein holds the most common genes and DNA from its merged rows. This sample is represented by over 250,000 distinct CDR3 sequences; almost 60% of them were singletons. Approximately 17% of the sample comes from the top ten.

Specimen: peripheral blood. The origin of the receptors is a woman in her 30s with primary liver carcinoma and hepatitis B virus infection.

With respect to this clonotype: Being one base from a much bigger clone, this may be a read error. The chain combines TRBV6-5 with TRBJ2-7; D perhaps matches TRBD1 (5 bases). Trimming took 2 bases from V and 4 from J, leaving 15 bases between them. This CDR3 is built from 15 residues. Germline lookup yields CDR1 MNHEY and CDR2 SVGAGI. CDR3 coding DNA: TGTGCCAGCAGTTACGGGATAGGGGCTCCTTACGAGCAGTACTTC. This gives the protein CASSYGIGAPYEQYF.

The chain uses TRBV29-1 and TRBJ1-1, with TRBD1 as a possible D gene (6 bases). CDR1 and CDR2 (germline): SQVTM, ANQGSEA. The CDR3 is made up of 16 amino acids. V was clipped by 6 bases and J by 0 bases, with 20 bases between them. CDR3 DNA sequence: TGCAGCGTGACCCCTCGGGGACACGAAATGAACACTGAAGCTTTCTTT. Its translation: CSVTPRGHEMNTEAFF.

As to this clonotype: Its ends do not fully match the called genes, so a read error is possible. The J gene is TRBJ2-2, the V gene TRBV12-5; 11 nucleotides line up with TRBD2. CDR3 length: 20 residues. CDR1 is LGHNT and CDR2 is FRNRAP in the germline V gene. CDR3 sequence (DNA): TGCGTTAGTGGCCTAGGGCCCTTTAGCGGGAGGGCTTGGAGTGCCGGGGAGCTGTTTTTT. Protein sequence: CVSGLGPFSGRAWSAGELFF.

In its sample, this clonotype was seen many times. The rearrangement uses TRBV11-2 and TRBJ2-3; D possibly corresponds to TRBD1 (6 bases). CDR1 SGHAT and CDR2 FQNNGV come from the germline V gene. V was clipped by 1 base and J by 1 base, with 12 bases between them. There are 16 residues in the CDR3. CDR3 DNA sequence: TGTGCCAGCAGCTTAGTTCCAGAGGGGGGCACAGATACGCAGTATTTT. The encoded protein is CASSLVPEGGTDTQYF.

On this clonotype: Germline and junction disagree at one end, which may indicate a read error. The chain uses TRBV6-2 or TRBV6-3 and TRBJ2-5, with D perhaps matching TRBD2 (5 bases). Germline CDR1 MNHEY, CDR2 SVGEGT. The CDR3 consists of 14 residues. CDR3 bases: TGTGCCAGCACGGCCAGCGGCCGACAAGAGGCCCAGTACTTC. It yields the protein CASTASGRQEAQYF.

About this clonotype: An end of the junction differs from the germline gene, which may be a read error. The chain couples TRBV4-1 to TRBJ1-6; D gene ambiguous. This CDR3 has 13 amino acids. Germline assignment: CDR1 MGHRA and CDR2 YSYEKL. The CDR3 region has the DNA TGCGCCAGCAGCCAAGATTTCAGCTCACCCCTCTACTTT. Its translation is CASSQDFSSPLYF.

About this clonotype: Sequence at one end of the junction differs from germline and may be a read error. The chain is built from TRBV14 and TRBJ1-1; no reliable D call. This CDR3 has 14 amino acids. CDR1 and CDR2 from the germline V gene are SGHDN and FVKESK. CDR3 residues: CVSSQPGMNTEAFF. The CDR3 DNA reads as TGTGTCAGCAGCCAACCAGGCATGAACACTGAAGCTTTCTTT.

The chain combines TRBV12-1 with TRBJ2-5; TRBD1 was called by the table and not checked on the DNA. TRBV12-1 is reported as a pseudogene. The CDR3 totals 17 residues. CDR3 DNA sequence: TGTGCCAGCAGCTTTGGCATGCCCCCCGGAGTTCCAGAGACCCAGTACTTC. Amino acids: CASSFGMPPGVPETQYF.

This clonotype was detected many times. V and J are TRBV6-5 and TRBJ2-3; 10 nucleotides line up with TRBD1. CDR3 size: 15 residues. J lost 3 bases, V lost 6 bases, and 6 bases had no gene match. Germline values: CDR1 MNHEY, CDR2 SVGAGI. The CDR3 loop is CASRRGQGITDTQYF. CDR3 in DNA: TGTGCCAGCAGGCGGGGACAGGGGATAACAGATACGCAGTATTTT.

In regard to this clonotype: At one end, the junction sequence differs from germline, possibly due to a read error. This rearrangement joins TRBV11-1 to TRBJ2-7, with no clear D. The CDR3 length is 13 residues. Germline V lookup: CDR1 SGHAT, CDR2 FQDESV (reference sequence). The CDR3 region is CVSSLPPTYEQYF. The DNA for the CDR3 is TGTGTCAGCAGCTTACCCCCGACTTACGAGCAGTACTTT.

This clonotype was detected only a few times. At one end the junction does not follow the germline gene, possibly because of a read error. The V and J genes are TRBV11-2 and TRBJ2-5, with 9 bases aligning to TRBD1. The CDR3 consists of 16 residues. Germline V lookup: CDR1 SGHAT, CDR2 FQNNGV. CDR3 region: CASSTITGGAKETQYF. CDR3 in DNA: TGTGCTAGCAGCACAATAACAGGGGGCGCGAAAGAGACCCAGTACTTT.

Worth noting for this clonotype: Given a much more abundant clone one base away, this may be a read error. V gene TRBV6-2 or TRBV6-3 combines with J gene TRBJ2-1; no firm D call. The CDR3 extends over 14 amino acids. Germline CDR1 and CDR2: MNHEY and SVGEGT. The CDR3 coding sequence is TGTGTCAGCAGGATCTCGGCGTCCTACAATGAGCAGTTCTTC. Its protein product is CVSRISASYNEQFF.

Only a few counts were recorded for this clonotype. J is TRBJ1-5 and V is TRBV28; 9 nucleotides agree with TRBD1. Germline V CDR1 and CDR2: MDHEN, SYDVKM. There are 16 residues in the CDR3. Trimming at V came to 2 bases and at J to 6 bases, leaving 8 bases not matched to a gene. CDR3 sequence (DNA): TGTGCCAGCAGTTTAGGATTGGGACAGGGACGTCAGCCCCAGCATTTT. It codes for CASSLGLGQGRQPQHF.

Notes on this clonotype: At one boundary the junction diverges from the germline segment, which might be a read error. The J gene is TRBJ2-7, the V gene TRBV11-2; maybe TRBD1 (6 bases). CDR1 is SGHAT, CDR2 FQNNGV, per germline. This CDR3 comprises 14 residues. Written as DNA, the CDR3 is TGTGTCAGCTGCCGCCTCGGGATAGGGGGCGAGCAGTACTTC. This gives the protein CVSCRLGIGGEQYF.

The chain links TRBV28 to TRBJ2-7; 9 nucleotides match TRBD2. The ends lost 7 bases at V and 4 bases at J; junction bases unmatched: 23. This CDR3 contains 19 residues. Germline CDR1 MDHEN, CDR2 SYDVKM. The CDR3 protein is CASTPAGTSRGWSHYEQYF. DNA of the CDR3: TGTGCCAGCACCCCCGCCGGGACTAGCAGGGGGTGGTCCCATTACGAGCAGTACTTC.

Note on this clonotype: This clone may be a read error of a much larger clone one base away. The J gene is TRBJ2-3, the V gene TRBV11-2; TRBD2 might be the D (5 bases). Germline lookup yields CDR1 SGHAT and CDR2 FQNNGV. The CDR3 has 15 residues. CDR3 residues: CASSSSGYNTYTQYF. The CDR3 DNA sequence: TGTGCCAGCAGCTCGAGCGGATATAACACATATACGCAGTATTTT.

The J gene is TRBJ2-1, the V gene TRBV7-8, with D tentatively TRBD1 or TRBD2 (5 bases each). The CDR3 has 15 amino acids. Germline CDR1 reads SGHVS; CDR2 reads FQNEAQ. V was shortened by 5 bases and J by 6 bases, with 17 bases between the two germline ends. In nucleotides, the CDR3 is TGTGCCAGCAGCCATCGGGACCTACCTAGCAATGAGCAGTTCTTC. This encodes CASSHRDLPSNEQFF.

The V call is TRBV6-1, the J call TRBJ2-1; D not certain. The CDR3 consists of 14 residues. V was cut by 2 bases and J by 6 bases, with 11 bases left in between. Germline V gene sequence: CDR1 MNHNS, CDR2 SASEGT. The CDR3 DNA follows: TGTGCCAGCAGTGAATTTTCTGGCGGCAATGAGCAGTTCTTC. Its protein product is CASSEFSGGNEQFF.

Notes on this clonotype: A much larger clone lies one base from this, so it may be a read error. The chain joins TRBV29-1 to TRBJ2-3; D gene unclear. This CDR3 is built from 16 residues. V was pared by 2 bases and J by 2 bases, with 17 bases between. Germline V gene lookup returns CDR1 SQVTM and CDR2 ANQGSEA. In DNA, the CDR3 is TGCAGCGTTGAAAATGGTGGTATCATCCACACAGATACGCAGTATTTT. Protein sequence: CSVENGGIIHTDTQYF.

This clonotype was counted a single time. The CDR3: CASSFVGLYEQYF. CDR3 nucleotides: TGTGCCAGCAGCTTTGTCGGACTGTACGAGCAGTACTTC. The chain recombines TRBV7-2 with TRBJ2-7; a weak D match, TRBD2 (5 bases). The CDR3 runs to 13 residues. Germline values: CDR1 SGHTA, CDR2 FQGNSA. Trimming took 3 bases from V and 4 from J, leaving 10 bases between them.

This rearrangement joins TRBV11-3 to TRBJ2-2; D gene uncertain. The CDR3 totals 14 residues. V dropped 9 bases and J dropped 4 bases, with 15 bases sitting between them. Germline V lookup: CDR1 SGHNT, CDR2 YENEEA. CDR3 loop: CARNLAGGTGELFF. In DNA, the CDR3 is TGTGCCAGAAACTTAGCAGGCGGCACCGGGGAGCTGTTTTTT.

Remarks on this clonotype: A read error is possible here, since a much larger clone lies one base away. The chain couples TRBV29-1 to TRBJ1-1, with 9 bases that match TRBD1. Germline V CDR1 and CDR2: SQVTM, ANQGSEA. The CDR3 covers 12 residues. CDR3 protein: CRARQGGPEAFF. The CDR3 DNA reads TGCAGAGCCCGACAGGGGGGACCTGAAGCTTTCTTT. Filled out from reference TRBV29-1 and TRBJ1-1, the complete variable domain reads SAVISQKPSRDICQRGTSLTIQCQVDSQVTMMFWYRQQPGQSLTLIATANQGSEATYESGFVIDKFPISRPNLTFSTLTVSNMSPEDSSIYLCRARQGGPEAFFGQGTRLTVV.

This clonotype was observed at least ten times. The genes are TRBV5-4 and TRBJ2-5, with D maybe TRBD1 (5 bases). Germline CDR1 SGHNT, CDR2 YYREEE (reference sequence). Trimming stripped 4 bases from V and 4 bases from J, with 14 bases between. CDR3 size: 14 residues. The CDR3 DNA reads TGTGCCAGCAGCGCGCAGGGCGACCGAGAGACCCAGTACTTC. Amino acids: CASSAQGDRETQYF.

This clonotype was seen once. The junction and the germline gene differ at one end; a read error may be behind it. The CDR3 region is CASSLYTSVSGNVQFF. The CDR3 DNA reads TGTGCCAGCAGCTTATATACTAGCGTGAGTGGAAATGTGCAGTTCTTC. V and J are TRBV11-3 and TRBJ2-1; TRBD2 matches at 7 bases. Per the germline V gene, CDR1 is SGHNT and CDR2 is YENEEA. The CDR3 has 16 residues.